Shown below are 19 T cell receptor beta chains from a single sample sequenced in a study of shared clonotypes between healthy human individuals. Positive CCR7 selection of CD45RO-negative cells yielded the naive CD8 cells, and terminally differentiated effector memory CD45RA+ cells were excluded. Sequencing used immunoSEQ multiplex PCR; TCRdb keeps in-frame clones, though not all of them. This sample has just over 2,000,000 clones, with approximately 95% found just once. The sample was naive CD8+ T cells sorted from blood. The receptors come from a man younger than 35 in good health.

This chain joins TRBV15 and TRBJ1-1; D is undetermined. The CDR3 spans 14 residues. Trimming took off 1 base at V and 1 base at J, with 7 bases between the two ends. CDR1 and CDR2 (germline): LNHNV, YYDKDF (reference sequence). CDR3 nucleotide sequence: TGTGCCACCAGCAGAGTGGAAGCGAACACTGAAGCTTTCTTT. Translation gives CATSRVEANTEAFF. The entire variable domain, with the rest obtained from reference TRBV15 and TRBJ1-1, is as follows: DAMVIQNPRYQVTQFGKPVTLSCSQTLNHNVMYWYQQKSSQAPKLLFHYYDKDFNNEADTPDNFQSRRPNTSFCFLDIRSPGLGDTAMYLCATSRVEANTEAFFGQGTRLTVV.

The chain joins TRBV29-1 to TRBJ2-5, with a tentative D call TRBD2 (6 bases). The V end lost 3 bases, the J end lost 3 bases, and 11 bases lay between the germline ends. The germline CDR1 and CDR2 sequences are SQVTM and ANQGSEA. The CDR3 contains 13 residues. The CDR3 region is CSVDGGTEETQYF. CDR3 DNA: TGCAGCGTTGACGGCGGGACTGAAGAGACCCAGTACTTC.

The V call is TRBV7-8, the J call TRBJ1-2; 10 bases line up with TRBD1. V lost 1 base and J lost 2; bases outside the gene matches: 4. The CDR3 covers 16 residues. Germline-derived CDR1 and CDR2 are SGHVS and FQNEAQ. The CDR3 loop reads CASSLGGTGENYGYTF. The DNA for the CDR3 is TGTGCCAGCAGCTTAGGGGGGACAGGGGAAAACTATGGCTACACCTTC.

The rearrangement uses TRBV4-3 and TRBJ1-4, with no clear D. Germline loops: CDR1 LGHNA, CDR2 YSLEER. The CDR3 totals 15 residues. Trimming stripped 4 bases from V and 7 bases from J, with 16 bases between. As DNA, the CDR3 is TGCGCCAGCAGCCCAGACGTGGTGATCATTGAAAAACTGTTTTTT. Protein product: CASSPDVVIIEKLFF.

This chain connects TRBV11-2 to TRBJ2-1; D gene uncertain. The CDR3 consists of 12 residues. The germline CDR1 and CDR2 sequences are SGHAT and FQNNGV. V was cut by 5 bases and J by 5 bases, with 7 bases left in between. CDR3 bases: TGTGCCAGCAGCCTCGCGAACAATGAGCAGTTCTTC. It encodes CASSLANNEQFF.

The chain uses TRBV11-3 and TRBJ2-1; 7 positions agree with TRBD1. This CDR3 contains 20 residues. The germline V gene encodes CDR1 SGHNT and CDR2 YENEEA. V was clipped by 3 bases and J by 4 bases; unmatched bases: 21. In nucleotides, the CDR3 is TGTGCCAGCAGCTTTCCCCAGGGGGAAAGGAGCGGCCGAAAATACAATGAGCAGTTCTTC. Encoded protein: CASSFPQGERSGRKYNEQFF.

The V and J genes are TRBV27 and TRBJ2-7; a weak D match, TRBD1 (5 bases). V was shortened by 3 bases and J by 5 bases, with 14 bases between the two germline ends. CDR1 is MNHEY and CDR2 is SMNVEV in the germline V gene (reference sequence). There are 14 residues in the CDR3. The CDR3 nucleotides are TGTGCCAGCAGTTTCTCCGTCTCAGGGAACGAGCAGTACTTC. It encodes CASSFSVSGNEQYF.

The V call is TRBV29-1, the J call TRBJ1-1, with D hard to call. Trimming shortened V by 1 base and J by 6 bases, and 12 bases separated the two germline ends. Germline values: CDR1 SQVTM, CDR2 ANQGSEA. This CDR3 has 13 amino acids. CDR3 sequence: CSVEGGEDAEAFF. The DNA of the CDR3 is TGCAGCGTTGAAGGCGGTGAAGACGCTGAAGCTTTCTTT.

Concerning this clone itself: Distinct nucleotide sequences in the sample also encode this CDR3. This chain uses TRBV9 with TRBJ2-6; D call uncertain. The CDR3 runs to 15 residues. Trimming took off 0 bases at V and 0 bases at J, with 4 bases between the two ends. CDR1 and CDR2 (germline): SGDLS, YYNGEE. CDR3: CASSVEGSGANVLTF. CDR3 coding DNA: TGTGCCAGCAGCGTAGAAGGCTCTGGGGCCAACGTCCTGACTTTC.

The V gene is TRBV6-5, the J gene TRBJ2-7, with a tentative D call TRBD1 (5 bases). CDR1 and CDR2 (germline): MNHEY, SVGAGI. Trimming pared 4 bases from V and 5 bases from J, leaving 15 bases between. This CDR3 is built from 14 residues. The CDR3 loop is CASSFGQGVHEQYF. In DNA form, the CDR3 reads TGTGCCAGCAGTTTCGGGCAGGGTGTCCACGAGCAGTACTTC.

This clone was recorded once. Different DNA sequences within this sample yield the same CDR3. The rearrangement uses TRBV13 and TRBJ2-7; 8 nucleotides agree with TRBD1. The CDR3 extends over 14 amino acids. The J segment lost 4 bases and the V segment lost 3 bases, leaving 5 bases of the junction unmatched. Germline V gives CDR1 PRHDT, CDR2 FYEKMQ (reference sequence). This CDR3 is CASSFGTGTYEQYF. CDR3 nucleotides: TGTGCCAGCAGCTTCGGGACAGGCACGTACGAGCAGTACTTC. The entire variable domain, with the rest obtained from reference TRBV13 and TRBJ2-7, is as follows: AAGVIQSPRHLIKEKRETATLKCYPIPRHDTVYWYQQGPGQDPQFLISFYEKMQSDKGSIPDRFSAQQFSDYHSELNMSSLELGDSALYFCASSFGTGTYEQYFGPGTRLTVT.

This clone was observed once. The rearrangement links TRBV5-6 to TRBJ1-2; weak D call: TRBD1 (5 bases). The CDR3 length is 15 residues. Trimming stripped 3 bases from V and 8 bases from J, with 20 bases between. Germline CDR1 is SGHDT and CDR2 is YYEEEE. The DNA of the CDR3 is TGTGCCAGCAGCTGGGGGAAGGTAACCCTGGACGGCTACACCTTC. This sequence encodes CASSWGKVTLDGYTF.

The CDR3 bases are TGCGCCAGCAGCCAAGAGTGGGGGCGTCTGGGACAGCCCCAGCATTTT. Translated: CASSQEWGRLGQPQHF. The chain has TRBV4-1 and TRBJ1-5, with D possibly matching TRBD1 (6 bases). The V gene's germline CDR1 is MGHRA and CDR2 YSYEKL. The CDR3 length is 16 residues. V was shortened by 0 bases and J by 7 bases, with 16 bases between the two germline ends.

V gene TRBV10-1 combines with J gene TRBJ2-3; D is undetermined. This CDR3 is 14 amino acids long. Trimming shortened V by 2 bases and J by 4 bases, and 10 bases separated the two germline ends. Germline-derived CDR1 and CDR2 are WNHNN and SYGVQD (reference sequence). The CDR3 coding sequence is TGCGCCAGCAGTGAGGGCCAGACGGCAGATACGCAGTATTTT. This sequence encodes CASSEGQTADTQYF.

This clone appeared once. This chain uses TRBV29-1 with TRBJ2-3, with TRBD2 matching over 7 bases. The length of the CDR3 is 15 residues. Germline V gives CDR1 SQVTM, CDR2 ANQGSEA. The trim removed 7 bases at V and 1 base at J, leaving 11 bases unmatched. The CDR3, as DNA: TGCAGCGCACTTGGACCGGGAGGAGGCACAGATACGCAGTATTTT. Protein: CSALGPGGGTDTQYF.

V gene TRBV9 combines with J gene TRBJ2-3; D is undetermined. The CDR3 length is 12 residues. Trimming shortened V by 4 bases and J by 4 bases, and 7 bases separated the two germline ends. Per germline, CDR1 SGDLS and CDR2 YYNGEE. The CDR3 DNA sequence: TGTGCCAGCAGCCCGTCCTCAGATACGCAGTATTTT. Protein sequence: CASSPSSDTQYF.

V gene TRBV9 combines with J gene TRBJ1-5; TRBD1 aligns across 7 bases. The CDR3 runs to 13 residues. J gave up 7 bases and V 8 bases, and 9 bases lay outside the gene matches. Germline lookup yields CDR1 SGDLS and CDR2 YYNGEE. This CDR3 reads CASGGGAGQPQHF. The CDR3 DNA is TGTGCCAGTGGAGGGGGCGCGGGGCAGCCCCAGCATTTT. The whole variable domain, remainder taken from reference TRBV9 and TRBJ1-5, is DSGVTQTPKHLITATGQRVTLRCSPRSGDLSVYWYQQSLDQGLQFLIQYYNGEERAKGNILERFSAQQFPDLHSELNLSSLELGDSALYFCASGGGAGQPQHFGDGTRLSIL.

The chain is built from TRBV30 and TRBJ2-1, with D tentatively TRBD2 (6 bases). Germline CDR1 reads GTSNPN; CDR2 reads SVGIG (reference sequence). The CDR3 covers 13 residues. V shed 7 bases and J shed 0 bases, with 10 bases lying between them. CDR3 coding DNA: TGTGCCTCCGAGCGGGTCTCCTACAATGAGCAGTTCTTC. It yields the protein CASERVSYNEQFF.

The chain employs TRBV30 and TRBJ1-2; D gene unclear. Germline CDR1 is GTSNPN and CDR2 is SVGIG (reference sequence). The V gene lost 0 bases and the J gene lost 8 bases, with 13 bases spanning the gap. The CDR3 has 13 amino acids. The CDR3 DNA sequence: TGTGCCTGGAGTGTAAGCGAGACCCGAGGCTACACCTTC. Translating it yields CAWSVSETRGYTF.